The present TCR beta chain was sequenced within a study of PD-1 blockade in classical Hodgkin lymphoma. On this clone: Its antigen is not known.

Whole-study results and caveats: CD8+ TCR diversity did not rise significantly by C4D1, unlike CD4+. The repertoire differences lack a defined cause, possibly disease activity or prior therapy.

The time point is: cycle 4 day 1 (C4D1), after six to seven weeks of nivolumab. All the patients suffered relapse after autologous stem cell transplantation, and brentuximab vedotin exposure differed. The study recorded best responses of complete response, partial response or progressive disease. Clones were sequenced by immunoSEQ multiplex PCR, and TCRdb holds only the in-frame ones, with some missing. Of roughly 100,000 clones listed, about 92% were seen once; the top ten hold 15% to 20%. Germline loops: CDR1 MNHEY, CDR2 SVGAGI. This CDR3 region has 15 residues. V shed 2 bases and J shed 1 base, with 12 bases lying between them.

This sequence was found in a human donor with classical Hodgkin lymphoma. J is TRBJ2-7 and V is TRBV6-5; D perhaps matches TRBD1 (6 bases). This sample comprised peripheral blood mononuclear cells (PBMCs), obtained before the fourth cycle of nivolumab. The DNA for the CDR3 is TGTGCCAGCAGTTACGGGCAGGGGCTTTCCTACGAGCAGTACTTC. It translates to CASSYGQGLSYEQYF.